This T cell receptor (beta chain) emerged from a study of beta chain features in type 1 diabetes (dated by TCRdb to the late 2010s). Describing the broader study: Mean age, gender distribution, total cell number and subset yield did not differ between patients and healthy donors. A total of around 110,000,000 sorted cells were examined across all samples, and RNA yield correlated strongly with the number of cells per subset. The study compared TCRB repertoires of sorted circulating CD4+ T cell subsets between recently diagnosed type 1 diabetes patients and matched healthy donors. Whereas all 28 donors provided naive and central memory subsets, regulatory and stem cell-like memory subsets were isolated from just 8 patients and about eight healthy donors.

The germline V gene provides CDR1 MDHEN and CDR2 SYDVKM. V is pruned by 5 bases and J by 0 bases, leaving 4 bases of the junction without a gene match. CDR3 length: 14 amino acids, cysteine to phenylalanine. The only DNA kept is the CDR3, 42 bases in frame from the first base. From each donor, a single peripheral blood sample of about 100 mL on average was drawn into heparinised tubes. A BD FACSAria II and a panel including CD45RO, CCR7, CD25, CD127, CD95 and CD27 were used to sort naive, central memory, regulatory and stem cell-like memory CD4+ T cells. Every sorted population had a purity above 98%. PBMCs were separated immediately by Lymphoprep density gradient centrifugation and were stained directly, without being cultured. Samples were stained and sorted in pairs, with one healthy donor and one patient per experiment, so that batch effects were minimized. Study-wide conclusions, independent of this receptor: Naive, central memory and regulatory TCRB repertoires appeared to be more alike among patients than among healthy donors. In all four CD4+ subsets, TCRB CDR3 length was moderately but significantly shorter in type 1 diabetes patients. At VDJ recombination sites, patients with type 1 diabetes made fewer insertions and deleted more nucleotides, a pattern implying thymic rearrangement abnormalities. Because the HLA sub-analyses included only small numbers of individuals, any influence of HLA type on TCRB rearrangement was left unresolved. Because cDNA was sequenced instead of genomic DNA, highly expressing activated cells could be over-represented, though the groups showed no difference in activation or CD3 levels. Shorter templates might be favored by PCR, yet because patient and control samples were amplified and corrected together, any such skew would affect both groups equally.

The entire isolated RNA was reverse transcribed using the High Capacity cDNA Reverse Transcription Kit, and thus expressed TCRB transcripts were sequenced. Naive, central memory and regulatory T cell samples underwent deep immunoSEQ sequencing, averaging about 3.57 million total reads per sample. Sorted cells were lysed in RLT buffer and RNA was extracted with DNase-treated RNeasy Micro or Mini kits, depending on cell number. To prevent cross-contamination, every cell subset was processed on its own, while patient and healthy donor samples were processed together. Using the immunoSEQ multiplex PCR, TCRB sequences were amplified from cDNA into 87-bp fragments spanning the CDR3 region. The amplicons were sequenced using the Illumina HiSeq platform. The original methods were these. PCR bias was corrected computationally using synthetic template baselines, and reads within Hamming distance 2 were collapsed, with unmergeable singletons discarded. Reads were aligned to IMGT to assign V, D and J genes, CDR3 length, and insertions or deletions at six rearrangement sites. Within each subset, clonotype counts were normalized to the number of sorted cells before true diversity and Gini coefficients were calculated with the tcR R package. The overlap coefficient, calculated on TCRB nucleotide sequences, was used to quantify repertoire sharing. Out-of-frame TCRB sequences from naive cells were analyzed as a proxy for the pre-selection repertoire. TCRdb mirrors the immuneACCESS table, restricted to in-frame sequences. Some clones are absent from its copies; in checked studies, under half trace to an unresolved V gene, and the reason for the others is unknown. The V and J calls and clone size are taken from that table; D and trimming were inferred from the DNA. This sample lists about 660,000 clones; over 11% were detected once. Of the sample, 0.035% to 0.045% is held by the ten largest clones.

This clone has more than one count but fewer than ten. No cognate antigen has been identified for it. Base qualities are missing; no much larger clone stands one base away. Recombination joined TRBV28 with TRBJ2-7; TRBD1 lines up with 7 middle nucleotides. This receptor was obtained from a man aged 18 to 29 with type 1 diabetes. The sample comprised naive CD4+ T cells from blood. The cell subset or site label on this specimen signifies: true naive CD4+ T cells. The sequenced DNA is TGTGCCAGCAGTCTAGGGACAGACTCCTACGAGCAGTACTTC. It translates to CASSLGTDSYEQYF. Reference TRBV28 and TRBJ2-7 proteins supply the regions before and after the CDR3; the full variable domain is: DVKVTQSSRYLVKRTGEKVFLECVQDMDHENMFWYRQDPGLGLRLIYFSYDVKMKEKGDIPEGYSVSREKKERFSLILESASTNQTSMYLCASSLGTDSYEQYFGPGTRLTVT.